The 26 T cell receptor beta chains given below trace back to one sample, sequenced in a study of spatial heterogeneity in lung cancer. No antigens are known for them. Indicated time point: sample taken at primary tumor resection. Using its own MiXCR run on the 5' RACE reads, TCRdb lists one record per CDR3 protein. The sample consists of 9,700 or so distinct CDR3 sequences, around 6% of them appearing once. Study-level findings and limits: Tracking of tumor mutation counts was seen in expanded intratumoral alpha and beta TCR counts.

The sequencing here drew on lung tumor tissue, taken at surgery. The receptors shown here come from a male donor with early-stage non-small cell lung cancer.

This clonotype was seen many times. Because this beta chain is a stray read in a library intended to capture alpha chains, its abundance should not be given much weight. The chain uses TRBV20-1 and TRBJ2-1; TRBD1 matches at 7 bases. V lost 0 bases, J lost 10 bases, and 9 bases stayed unmatched. There are 14 residues in the CDR3. Germline V CDR1 and CDR2: DFQATT, SNEGSKA (reference sequence). The DNA of the CDR3 is TGCAGTGCTAGAGATCTGAGAGGGGGACAGGAGCAGTTCTTC. The encoded protein is CSARDLRGGQEQFF.

This clonotype was recorded many times. Little can be read into the size of this beta chain, an off-target read in a library designed for alpha chains. The rearrangement joins TRBV5-1 to TRBJ1-1; D is uncertain. The germline gives CDR1 SGHRS, CDR2 YFSETQ. The CDR3 runs 13 residues. The V and J ends lost 6 bases and 2 bases respectively, with 11 bases between them. CDR3 residues: CASTLRRNTEAFF. The CDR3 coding sequence is TGCGCCAGCACCCTCAGGCGAAACACTGAAGCTTTCTTT.

This clonotype was picked up many times. This beta chain came through as a stray read in a library set up for alpha chains, and its size says little. The rearrangement uses TRBV18 and TRBJ2-7, with TRBD1 matching 8 bases. The V gene end was trimmed by 5 bases and the J gene end by 6 bases; junction bases not matched to a gene: 6. This CDR3 spans 13 amino acids. CDR1 is KGHSH, CDR2 LQKENI, per germline. This CDR3 reads CASSSGQGSEQYV. CDR3 bases: TGTGCCAGCTCATCAGGACAGGGTTCCGAGCAGTACGTC.

The table lists this clonotype with many counts. Being off target in a library aimed at alpha chains, this beta chain has a size of little meaning. This chain links TRBV20-1 with TRBJ2-6; 7 bases match TRBD1. The ends lost 6 bases at V and 0 bases at J; junction bases unmatched: 11. The germline gives CDR1 DFQATT, CDR2 SNEGSKA (reference sequence). The CDR3 runs 17 residues. The CDR3 bases are TGCAGTGCGCAGGGGACAGTAAGAAACTCTGGGGCCAACGTCCTGACTTTC. Protein: CSAQGTVRNSGANVLTF.

This clonotype has at least ten counts. Within a library made for alpha chains, this beta chain is off target, and its count is uninformative. The rearrangement links TRBV5-1 to TRBJ1-2; D is unresolved. CDR1 SGHRS and CDR2 YFSETQ come from the germline V gene. The CDR3 spans 13 residues. V was shortened by 6 bases and J by 4 bases, with 13 bases between the two germline ends. The CDR3 DNA sequence: TGCGCCAGCACCCCAGCCCTGTCCTATGGCTACACCTTC. Translated, it gives CASTPALSYGYTF.

This clonotype is categorized as medium-sized (0.01 to 0.1%). The library was prepared for alpha chains; this beta chain is a stray read, so its frequency means little. CDR3 region: CSVVLGVGETQYF. DNA for the CDR3: TGCAGCGTTGTTCTGGGGGTAGGAGAGACCCAGTACTTC. This chain connects TRBV29-1 to TRBJ2-5; D possibly matches TRBD1 or TRBD2 (5 bases each). The V gene's germline CDR1 is SQVTM and CDR2 ANQGSEA. This CDR3 is built from 13 residues. Trimming shortened V by 4 bases and J by 4 bases, and 13 bases separated the two germline ends. Full variable domain (rest looked up from reference TRBV29-1 and TRBJ2-5): SAVISQKPSRDICQRGTSLTIQCQVDSQVTMMFWYRQQPGQSLTLIATANQGSEATYESGFVIDKFPISRPNLTFSTLTVSNMSPEDSSIYLCSVVLGVGETQYFGPGTRLLVL.

As for this clonotype: This beta chain lies outside the target of a library built for alpha chains; its clone size means little. The chain has TRBV20-1 and TRBJ1-2; the D gene is possibly TRBD1 (5 bases). The germline V gene has CDR1 DFQATT and CDR2 SNEGSKA (reference sequence). V lost 6 bases, J lost 5 bases, and 19 bases lay in between. This CDR3 comprises 14 residues. The CDR3 DNA is TGCAGTGCCCAACCCCTCCAGGGTTCGTATGGCTACACCTTC. This encodes CSAQPLQGSYGYTF.

This clonotype was recorded many times. The library was designed around alpha chains, so this beta chain is a stray read whose abundance carries little weight. V and J are TRBV2 and TRBJ2-7; 8 bases map to TRBD1. Trimming at V came to 4 bases and at J to 0 bases, leaving 8 bases not matched to a gene. The germline CDR1 and CDR2 sequences are SNHLY and FYNNEI. There are 16 residues in the CDR3. The CDR3 DNA reads as TGTGCCAGCAGTGGCGGTGGGGGGACAGGCTCCTACGAGCAGTACTTC. As protein: CASSGGGGTGSYEQYF.

This clonotype has at least ten counts. This beta chain lies outside the target of a library built for alpha chains; its clone size means little. CDR3 sequence reads: CATSEGQWDGYTF. CDR3 nucleotide sequence: TGTGCCACCAGTGAAGGACAGTGGGATGGCTACACCTTC. This rearrangement joins TRBV24-1 to TRBJ1-2, with D possibly matching TRBD1 (6 bases). Germline values: CDR1 KGHDR, CDR2 SFDVKD. V was clipped by 4 bases and J by 6 bases, with 11 bases between them. The CDR3 is made up of 13 amino acids.

The table lists this clonotype with many counts. For a library built for alpha chains, this beta chain is a stray read; little rests on its size. The V gene is TRBV6-2 or TRBV6-3, the J gene TRBJ1-1, with D perhaps matching TRBD1 (6 bases). The CDR3 is 17 residues long. Per the germline V gene, CDR1 is MNHEY and CDR2 is SVGEGT. V lost 6 bases to trimming and J lost 0 bases, with 20 bases between them. CDR3 bases: TGTGCCAGCAGCCGGGGGGCAGGATGGCTGGTGAACACTGAAGCTTTCTTT. Encoded protein: CASSRGAGWLVNTEAFF.

Notes on this clonotype: This beta chain represents an off-target read in a library built for alpha chains; its size is of limited meaning. V usage is TRBV6-1 and J usage is TRBJ2-7; D not resolved. Germline assignment: CDR1 MNHNS and CDR2 SASEGT. This CDR3 is 12 amino acids long. The germline V and J ends were trimmed by 3 bases and 6 bases, with 9 bases remaining between them. CDR3: CASSDYPSEQYV. CDR3 coding DNA: TGTGCCAGCAGTGACTATCCTTCCGAGCAGTACGTC.

In its sample, this clonotype was seen many times. A library prepared for alpha chains yielded this beta chain as an off-target read; its size is of little meaning. This sequence joins TRBV5-1 and TRBJ2-3; 8 bases are a match to TRBD1. J lost 1 base, V lost 0 bases, and 4 bases had no gene match. The CDR3 extends over 16 amino acids. Germline assignment: CDR1 SGHRS and CDR2 YFSETQ. The CDR3 nucleotides are TGCGCCAGCAGCTTGGGAGGACAGGGTCGCACAGATACGCAGTATTTT. Protein sequence: CASSLGGQGRTDTQYF.

This clonotype was observed at least ten times. The library was designed around alpha chains, so this beta chain is a stray read whose abundance carries little weight. V is TRBV19 and J is TRBJ2-1; TRBD2 matches at 8 bases. The CDR3 consists of 17 residues. The V segment lost 0 bases and the J segment 6 bases; nucleotides outside the gene matches: 10. Germline V gene lookup returns CDR1 LNHDA and CDR2 SQIVND (reference sequence). Here the CDR3 reads CASSIDWGGGPFNEQFF. Here the CDR3 DNA reads TGTGCCAGTAGTATAGATTGGGGCGGGGGGCCCTTCAATGAGCAGTTCTTC.

This clonotype was recorded many times. This beta chain is a stray sequence in a library constructed for alpha chains; its clone size is not meaningful. The rearrangement links TRBV3-1 to TRBJ2-3; a possible D gene is TRBD2 (5 bases). This CDR3 comprises 14 residues. V was shortened by 4 bases and J by 3 bases, with 11 bases between the two germline ends. Germline V gene data show CDR1 as LGHDT and CDR2 as YNNKEL (reference sequence). In nucleotides, the CDR3 is TGTGCCAGCAGCCTCAGCGGTTCAACAGATACGCAGTATTTT. It encodes CASSLSGSTDTQYF.

This clonotype has ten or more counts. Within a library made for alpha chains, this beta chain is off target, and its count is uninformative. This sequence joins TRBV12-3 or TRBV12-4 and TRBJ2-5, with D tentatively TRBD1 (5 bases). CDR3 length: 15 amino acids. The germline V and J ends were trimmed by 5 bases and 1 base, with 14 bases remaining between them. CDR3 sequence reads: CASSPEGEIQETQYF. The CDR3 region has the DNA TGTGCCAGCAGTCCCGAAGGGGAAATCCAAGAGACCCAGTACTTC.

This clonotype occurred many times. For a library built for alpha chains, this beta chain is a stray read; little rests on its size. The CDR3 region has the DNA TGTGCCAGCAGGCCCACAGCCCTTTCGCTAGCCCAGCATTTT. Protein sequence: CASRPTALSLAQHF. The gene calls are TRBV6-5 and TRBJ1-5, with D unclear. The CDR3 length is 14 residues. With 6 bases removed from V and 11 bases from J, the gap between germline ends came to 20 bases. Looked up from germline, CDR1 is MNHEY and CDR2 is SVGAGI.

With respect to this clonotype: This beta chain is a stray read from a library made for alpha chains; its abundance is not meaningful. The chain couples TRBV6-2 or TRBV6-3 to TRBJ2-4; a possible D gene is TRBD1 (6 bases). Germline V CDR1 and CDR2: MNHEY, SVGEGT. The germline V and J ends were trimmed by 6 bases and 6 bases, with 15 bases remaining between them. The CDR3 extends over 14 amino acids. CDR3 protein: CASRPPGDINIQYF. CDR3 coding DNA: TGTGCCAGCAGACCTCCCGGGGACATAAACATTCAGTACTTC.

In its sample, this clonotype ranks as medium-sized. This beta chain is an unintended read in a library built for alpha chains; its size means little. The genes are TRBV28 and TRBJ2-1; 12 bases are a match to TRBD2. V trimming: 5 bases; J trimming: 7 bases; junction bases outside the gene matches: 9. CDR3 length: 16 residues. From germline, CDR1 is MDHEN and CDR2 SYDVKM. CDR3 residues: CASSPPSGGAKNEQFF. The CDR3, as DNA: TGTGCCAGCAGTCCACCTAGCGGGGGGGCGAAGAATGAGCAGTTCTTC.

This clonotype was observed at least ten times. This beta chain is a stray read from a library made for alpha chains; its abundance is not meaningful. This chain joins TRBV7-2 and TRBJ2-3; no clear D. Germline V CDR1 and CDR2: SGHTA, FQGNSA. Trimming pared 7 bases from V and 3 bases from J, leaving 11 bases between. The CDR3 has 13 amino acids. The CDR3 DNA follows: TGTGCCAGCAACAAAGCCCAGACAGATACGCAGTATTTT. Its protein product is CASNKAQTDTQYF.

This clonotype was observed many times. The library was built for alpha chains, so this beta chain is an off-target read and its size means little. The chain employs TRBV20-1 and TRBJ1-3; D remains unclear. Trimming stripped 6 bases from V and 8 bases from J, with 8 bases between. CDR1 is DFQATT and CDR2 is SNEGSKA in the germline V gene (reference sequence). The CDR3 loop spans 10 amino acids. CDR3 in amino acids: CSAKLDTIYF. CDR3 nucleotide sequence: TGCAGTGCCAAACTAGACACCATATATTTT.

This clonotype was picked up many times. The library was built for alpha chains, so this beta chain is an off-target read and its size means little. The chain employs TRBV27 and TRBJ1-1; D is unclear. The CDR3 spans 13 residues. V was shortened by 3 bases and J by 4 bases, with 9 bases between the two germline ends. CDR1 and CDR2 from the germline V gene are MNHEY and SMNVEV (reference sequence). CDR3 amino acids: CASSFGSATEAFF. The CDR3, as DNA: TGTGCCAGCAGTTTCGGTTCGGCCACTGAAGCTTTCTTT.

There are a few counts of this clonotype. Since the library was made to target alpha chains, this beta chain is a stray read and its abundance is not meaningful. The CDR3 here is CASSFNDGNIQYF. In DNA, the CDR3 is TGTGCCAGCAGCTTTAACGACGGAAACATTCAGTACTTC. The chain uses TRBV7-9 and TRBJ2-4; no clear D gene. Germline V gene data show CDR1 as SEHNR and CDR2 as FQNEAQ (reference sequence). Trimming stripped 3 bases from V and 6 bases from J, with 9 bases between. The CDR3 loop spans 13 amino acids. The variable domain in full, completed from reference TRBV7-9 and TRBJ2-4, reads DTGVSQNPRHKITKRGQNVTFRCDPISEHNRLYWYRQTLGQGPEFLTYFQNEAQLEKSRLLSDRFSAERPKGSFSTLEIQRTEQGDSAMYLCASSFNDGNIQYFGAGTRLSVL.

This clonotype has ten or more counts. The library was built for alpha chains, so this beta chain is an off-target read and its size means little. The chain carries TRBV10-3 and TRBJ1-1; no definite D call. The CDR3 runs to 11 residues. Germline CDR1 reads ENHRY; CDR2 reads SYGVKD. The germline V and J ends were trimmed by 7 bases and 1 base, with 4 bases remaining between them. The CDR3 DNA is TGTGCCATCAAGGCGAACACTGAAGCTTTCTTT. Translation: CAIKANTEAFF.

In its sample, this clonotype ranks as medium-sized (0.01 to 0.1%). Within a library made for alpha chains, this beta chain is off target, and its count is uninformative. The V call is TRBV12-5, the J call TRBJ2-1; TRBD2 agrees at 14 bases. After removal of 7 bases from V and 9 bases from J, the junction contained 5 bases not matched to a gene. The CDR3 runs 14 residues. Germline V gene lookup returns CDR1 LGHNT and CDR2 FRNRAP. The CDR3 DNA is TGTGCTAGTGTCACGACTAGCGGGAGGGCTGAGCAGTTCTTC. Amino acids: CASVTTSGRAEQFF.

This clonotype counts as medium-sized (0.01 to 0.1%). This beta chain is an off-target read within a library intended for alpha chains, so its frequency means little. This sequence joins TRBV7-7 and TRBJ2-1; TRBD2 agrees at 11 bases. The J segment lost 8 bases and the V segment lost 1 base, leaving 4 bases of the junction unmatched. The CDR3 totals 15 residues. The germline CDR1 and CDR2 sequences are SSHAT and FNYEAQ (reference sequence). The CDR3 is CASSLGGSGRDEQFF. CDR3 coding DNA: TGTGCCAGCAGCTTAGGGGGTAGCGGGAGGGATGAGCAGTTCTTC. The full variable domain, its missing parts supplied by reference TRBV7-7 and TRBJ2-1, is GAGVSQSPRYKVTKRGQDVTLRCDPISSHATLYWYQQALGQGPEFLTYFNYEAQPDKSGLPSDRFSAERPEGSISTLTIQRTEQRDSAMYRCASSLGGSGRDEQFFGPGTRLTVL.

This clonotype appeared many times. Because this beta chain is a stray read in a library intended to capture alpha chains, its abundance should not be given much weight. This chain links TRBV20-1 with TRBJ1-6; 7 bases agree with TRBD1. Germline V gene sequence: CDR1 DFQATT, CDR2 SNEGSKA (reference sequence). There are 15 residues in the CDR3. J lost 9 bases, V lost 0 bases, and 8 bases had no gene match. The CDR3 region is CSARDPGQSASPLHF. CDR3 bases: TGCAGTGCTAGAGATCCGGGACAGTCGGCTTCACCCCTCCACTTT.